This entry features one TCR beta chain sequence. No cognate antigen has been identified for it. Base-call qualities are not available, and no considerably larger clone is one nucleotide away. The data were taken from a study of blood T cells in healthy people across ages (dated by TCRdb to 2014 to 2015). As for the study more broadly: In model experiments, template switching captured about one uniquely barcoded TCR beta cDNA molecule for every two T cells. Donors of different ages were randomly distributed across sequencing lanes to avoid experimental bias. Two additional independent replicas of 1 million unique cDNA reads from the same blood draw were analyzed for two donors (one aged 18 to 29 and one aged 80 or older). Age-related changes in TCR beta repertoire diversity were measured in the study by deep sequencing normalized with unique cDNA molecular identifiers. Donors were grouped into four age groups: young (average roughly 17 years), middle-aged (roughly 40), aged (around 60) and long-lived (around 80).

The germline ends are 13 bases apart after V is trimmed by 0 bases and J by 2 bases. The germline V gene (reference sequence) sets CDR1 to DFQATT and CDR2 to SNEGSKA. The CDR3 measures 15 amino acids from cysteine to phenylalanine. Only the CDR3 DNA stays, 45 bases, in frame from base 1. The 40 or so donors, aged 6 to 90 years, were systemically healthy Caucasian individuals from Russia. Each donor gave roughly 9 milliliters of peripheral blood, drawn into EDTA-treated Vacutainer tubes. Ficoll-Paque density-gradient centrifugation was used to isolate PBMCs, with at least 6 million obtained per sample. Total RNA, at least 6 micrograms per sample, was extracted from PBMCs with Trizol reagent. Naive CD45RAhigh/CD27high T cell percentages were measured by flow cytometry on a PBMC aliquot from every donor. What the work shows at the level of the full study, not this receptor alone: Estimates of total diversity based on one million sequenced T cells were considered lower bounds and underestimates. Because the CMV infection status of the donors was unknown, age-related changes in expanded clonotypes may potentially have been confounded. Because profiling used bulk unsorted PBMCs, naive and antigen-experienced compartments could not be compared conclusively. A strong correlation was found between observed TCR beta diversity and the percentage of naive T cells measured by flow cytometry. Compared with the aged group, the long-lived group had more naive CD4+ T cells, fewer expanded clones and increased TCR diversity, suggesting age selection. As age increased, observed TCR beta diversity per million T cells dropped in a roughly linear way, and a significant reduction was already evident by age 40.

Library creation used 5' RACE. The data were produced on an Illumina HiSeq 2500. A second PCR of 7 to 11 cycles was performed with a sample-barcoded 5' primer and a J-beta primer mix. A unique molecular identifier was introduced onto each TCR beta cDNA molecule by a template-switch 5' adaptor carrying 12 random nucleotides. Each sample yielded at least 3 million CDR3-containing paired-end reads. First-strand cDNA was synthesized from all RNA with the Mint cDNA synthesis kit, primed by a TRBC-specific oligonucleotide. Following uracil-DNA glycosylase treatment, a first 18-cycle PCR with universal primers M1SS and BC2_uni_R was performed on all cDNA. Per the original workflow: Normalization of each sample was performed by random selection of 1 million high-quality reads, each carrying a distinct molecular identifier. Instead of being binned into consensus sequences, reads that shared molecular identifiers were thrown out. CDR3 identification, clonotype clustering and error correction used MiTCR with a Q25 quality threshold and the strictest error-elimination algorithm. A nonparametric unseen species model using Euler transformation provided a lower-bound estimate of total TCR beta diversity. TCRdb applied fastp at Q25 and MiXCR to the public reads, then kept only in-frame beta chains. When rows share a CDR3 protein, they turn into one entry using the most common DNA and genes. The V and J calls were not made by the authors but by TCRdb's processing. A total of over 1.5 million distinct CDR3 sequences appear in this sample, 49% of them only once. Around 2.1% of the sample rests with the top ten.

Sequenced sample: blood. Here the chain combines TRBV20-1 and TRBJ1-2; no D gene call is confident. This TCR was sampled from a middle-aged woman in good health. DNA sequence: TGCAGTGCTAGAGATGTGTTTAAGGGAAACTATGGCTACACCTTC. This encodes CSARDVFKGNYGYTF.